This T cell receptor beta chain was recovered during a study of blood T cell repertoires in COVID-19. At least ten counts were recorded for this clone. The junction had 2 bases not matched to a gene; V was cut back by 6 bases and J by 2 bases. CDR3 length: 13 amino acids. Clones were sequenced by immunoSEQ multiplex PCR, and TCRdb holds only the in-frame ones, with some missing. Here the sample spans 200,000 to 250,000 clones, about nine tenths being singletons. The rearrangement uses TRBV12-3 or TRBV12-4 and TRBJ1-2; 8 nucleotides agree with TRBD1. The sequenced sample consisted of PBMCs or T cells enriched from blood (not recorded which). The source of this sequence is a middle-aged woman with acute COVID-19. Here the CDR3 DNA reads TGTGCCAGCAGCAACAGGGGGAACTATGGCTACACCTTC. This gives the protein CASSNRGNYGYTF.